The T cell receptor beta chain described here comes from a study of T cell responses to AZD1222 COVID-19 vaccine (dated by TCRdb to the early 2020s). General notes on the study: A total of approximately 250 trial participants underwent TCR sequencing, of whom 207 had received two doses of AZD1222 and approximately 26 had received two doses of the MenACWY control vaccine. Trial participants were enrolled into age subgroups of 18-55, 56-69 and 70-plus years, which contained about 150, 27 and 61 TCR-sequenced participants, respectively. Here is what the overall study found, with its caveats: Conclusions about previously exposed vaccinees are limited because only six or seven AZD1222 recipients were SARS-CoV-2 seropositive at baseline. CD4 TCRs associated with the vaccine covered the entire spike protein, and the dominant responses were in regions 160-218 and 743-854. Participants were mostly white British and included more females than males, and it was suggested by the authors that clonal diversity may have been underestimated. Epitopes outside the regions mutated in the B.1.351 and B.1.1.7 variants were reportedly recognized by nearly half of the unique spike-specific TCRs. In the small 56-69-year group, the increase in depth fell short of significance, most likely because of low power. After two AZD1222 doses, spike-specific TCR breadth and depth were significantly higher than at day 0 and than in MenACWY recipients. Because no day 14 peak-response samples were available, the repertoires could be characterized only after the peak T cell response.

Its CDR3 holds 16 amino acids, cysteine through phenylalanine. Here the CDR3 DNA is all that survives: 48 bases in frame from base 1. The germline V gene yields MNHEY for CDR1 and SVGEGT for CDR2. Trimming takes 3 bases off V and 8 bases off J; junction bases not matched to a gene: 12. As for this clone: The antigen it binds to is not known. Within one base of it there is no much larger clone, and no base qualities were kept.

Sample time point, as interpreted from the label and publication: about 28 days (+/-7) after the second vaccine dose. AZD1222 recipients with second doses at about 4 weeks or about 12 weeks were pooled, because spike-specific TCR depth and breadth did not differ between schedules. Vaccinee samples were obtained from the UK trials COV001 and COV002, which included a single-blind randomized controlled phase 2/3 trial of AZD1222 (ChAdOx1 nCoV-19) in healthy adults. For TCRbeta chain sequencing, PBMC samples were collected from trial participants at day 0 and at day 28 after the second dose. The CDR3 regions of human TCRbeta chains were analyzed by immunosequencing. On the study's bioinformatics: Repertoire TCRs were checked for matches against a reference library of SARS-CoV-2-specific TCRs that had been generated using the MIRA antigen-specificity platform. Breadth was defined as the fraction of unique TCRs that were SARS-CoV-2-associated, and depth was defined as the fraction of total T cells that were SARS-CoV-2-associated. Using the MIRA data, each spike-specific TCR was mapped to the spike region that the TCR reacts to and placed in a CD4 or CD8 class. Log10-transformed breadth and depth values were compared by one-way ANOVA with Sidak's multiple comparisons tests. TCRdb took this table from immuneACCESS and kept in-frame rearrangements with V and J called. Such tables lack part of the clones; where checked against another copy, unresolved V genes explain under half of the gap, and the rest is unexplained. V, J and clone size reflect that table, while D and trimming were determined from the DNA. The sample data list over 70,000 clones, and roughly nine tenths of these were observed just once. The ten largest make up roughly 5% of the sample.

The TCR sequence derives from an adult who received the AZD1222 COVID-19 vaccine. The receptor chain draws on TRBV6-2 or TRBV6-3 and TRBJ2-2; 7 central nucleotides agree with TRBD2. The source material was peripheral blood, sampled 28 days after the second AZD1222 dose. This receptor has the CDR3 CASSYTGTIHFGELFF. The DNA sequence is as follows: TGTGCCAGCAGTTATACCGGGACTATACACTTTGGGGAGCTGTTTTTT.